A single sample is the source of the 32 T cell receptor beta chains below, sequenced in a study of T-cell memory formation after mild COVID-19. TCRdb independently ran MiXCR on the 5' RACE reads; one entry per CDR3 protein. In the table there are hundreds of thousands of distinct CDR3 sequences, 15% of which are singletons. Material for sequencing was PBMCs or a T cell subset sorted from them (not recorded which). These receptors all stem from an adult woman who had mild COVID-19 (a few samples of this study predate the infection). Cell type and time point are not known.

CDR3 nucleotide sequence: TGTGCCAGCAGCTCCGGGACAGGGCTGTCACCCCTCCACTTT. Amino acid sequence: CASSSGTGLSPLHF. V usage is TRBV7-2 and J usage is TRBJ1-6; TRBD1 matches at 9 bases. CDR1 and CDR2 (germline): SGHTA, FQGNSA. The CDR3 contains 14 residues. V trimming: 4 bases; J trimming: 10 bases; junction bases outside the gene matches: 5. The full variable domain, rest sourced from reference TRBV7-2 and TRBJ1-6, is GAGVSQSPSNKVTEKGKDVELRCDPISGHTALYWYRQSLGQGLEFLIYFQGNSAPDKSGLPSDRFSAERTGGSVSTLTIQRTQQEDSAVYLCASSSGTGLSPLHFGNGTRLTVT.

This clonotype turned up a few times. The V gene is TRBV18, the J gene TRBJ1-2, with a tentative D call TRBD1 (6 bases). The V end lost 2 bases, the J end lost 6 bases, and 13 bases lay between the germline ends. The CDR3 runs 14 residues. CDR1 KGHSH and CDR2 LQKENI come from the germline V gene. CDR3 in amino acids: CASSPVRGADGYTF. CDR3 bases: TGTGCCAGCTCACCAGTTCGGGGGGCAGATGGCTACACCTTC.

This chain connects TRBV2 to TRBJ2-7, with 7 positions matching TRBD2. Losses at the gene ends were 3 bases for V and 6 bases for J; bases not matched to a gene: 14. Germline lookup yields CDR1 SNHLY and CDR2 FYNNEI. This CDR3 has 16 amino acids. CDR3 sequence reads: CASSDSVGSGRIEQYF. The CDR3 DNA follows: TGTGCCAGCAGTGATTCGGTCGGTAGCGGGCGGATCGAGCAGTACTTC. Complete variable domain (other parts from reference TRBV2 and TRBJ2-7): EPEVTQTPSHQVTQMGQEVILRCVPISNHLYFYWYRQILGQKVEFLVSFYNNEISEKSEIFDDQFSVERPDGSNFTLKIRSTKLEDSAMYFCASSDSVGSGRIEQYFGPGTRLTVT.

This clonotype was picked up one time. The chain combines TRBV5-4 with TRBJ1-1; no definite D call. The germline V gene has CDR1 SGHNT and CDR2 YYREEE (reference sequence). The V end lost 10 bases, the J end lost 0 bases, and 13 bases lay between the germline ends. This CDR3 contains 13 residues. The CDR3 loop is CAYTDIMNTEAFF. CDR3 in DNA: TGTGCCTATACGGATATCATGAACACTGAAGCTTTCTTT.

The chain couples TRBV29-1 to TRBJ2-7; D gene ambiguous. The V gene lost 2 bases and the J gene lost 6 bases, with 14 bases spanning the gap. Germline CDR1 is SQVTM and CDR2 is ANQGSEA. The CDR3 length is 13 residues. Here the CDR3 reads CSVESAAVGEQYF. The CDR3 DNA sequence: TGCAGCGTTGAATCCGCAGCAGTGGGCGAGCAGTACTTC.

This chain joins TRBV9 and TRBJ2-3, with unresolved D. Trimming stripped 7 bases from V and 4 bases from J, with 7 bases between. This CDR3 has 11 amino acids. Germline V gene lookup returns CDR1 SGDLS and CDR2 YYNGEE. The chain's CDR3 is CASSVADTQYF. Written as DNA, the CDR3 is TGTGCCAGCTCGGTGGCAGATACGCAGTATTTT.

The chain couples TRBV28 to TRBJ2-7, with D perhaps TRBD1 (6 bases). This CDR3 is built from 15 residues. The V gene's germline CDR1 is MDHEN and CDR2 SYDVKM. The V end lost 2 bases, the J end lost 6 bases, and 17 bases lay between the germline ends. CDR3 DNA: TGTGCCAGCAGTTTAACGATGCGGCTAGGGGGCGAGCAGTACTTC. Its protein is CASSLTMRLGGEQYF.

This clonotype came up a few times. The chain is built from TRBV6-6 and TRBJ2-7; D not resolved. The V end was cut by 2 bases, the J end by 0 bases, with 11 bases between. This CDR3 is 15 amino acids long. CDR1 and CDR2 (germline): MNHNY, SVGAGI (reference sequence). CDR3 loop: CASSYLGTTSYEQYF. CDR3 bases: TGTGCCAGCAGTTACCTCGGAACCACCTCCTACGAGCAGTACTTC.

This clonotype was recorded a few times. The chain employs TRBV27 and TRBJ1-2; D perhaps matches TRBD1 (6 bases). The CDR3 is made up of 13 amino acids. V lost 7 bases and J 8 bases, leaving 17 bases between the germline ends. Germline values: CDR1 MNHEY, CDR2 SMNVEV (reference sequence). The CDR3 reads CASKSDRIGGYTF. CDR3 nucleotide sequence: TGTGCCAGCAAGTCCGACAGGATAGGAGGCTACACCTTC.

This clonotype appeared a few times. This chain's CDR3 is CASNPRSDASYEQYF. The CDR3 nucleotides read TGTGCCAGCAACCCGAGGAGTGACGCCTCCTACGAGCAGTACTTC. This chain connects TRBV6-6 to TRBJ2-7; no reliable D call. This CDR3 is built from 15 residues. Per germline, CDR1 MNHNY and CDR2 SVGAGI (reference sequence). V lost 7 bases, J lost 0 bases, and 16 bases lay in between.

This clonotype was counted at least ten times. The chain combines TRBV5-1 with TRBJ2-5; the match to TRBD2 covers 13 bases. This CDR3 comprises 16 residues. Germline trimming cut 4 bases from V and 2 bases from J; bases unmatched to any gene: 5. CDR1 and CDR2 (germline): SGHRS, YFSETQ. The DNA of the CDR3 is TGCGCCAGCAGCCCCCTACTAGCGGGGGGGCAAGAGACCCAGTACTTC. Residues: CASSPLLAGGQETQYF.

Points on this clonotype: One end of the junction does not line up with germline, which may come from a read error. The chain carries TRBV29-1 and TRBJ1-1, with D possibly matching TRBD1 (6 bases). Germline assignment: CDR1 SQVTM and CDR2 ANQGSEA. The CDR3 extends over 12 amino acids. The CDR3 protein is CSVKEGGVLAFF. The CDR3 coding sequence is TGCAGCGTTAAAGAAGGGGGAGTATTAGCTTTCTTT.

This chain joins TRBV29-1 and TRBJ2-2; TRBD1 aligns across 10 bases. J was trimmed by 5 bases and V by 7 bases; bases with no gene match: 7. This CDR3 has 14 residues. The germline V gene has CDR1 SQVTM and CDR2 ANQGSEA. As DNA, the CDR3 is TGCAGCGCCGGGCGGGACAGGGGAACCGGGGAGCTGTTTTTT. This encodes CSAGRDRGTGELFF.

The rearrangement links TRBV12-3 or TRBV12-4 to TRBJ2-7; D tentatively reads TRBD1 or TRBD2 (5 bases each). The CDR3 totals 14 residues. The germline V and J ends were trimmed by 8 bases and 6 bases, with 20 bases remaining between them. For the CDR3, the DNA is TGTGCCAGCTCCCTCCGGGACCCCCCTTTCGAGCAGTACTTC. This codes for CASSLRDPPFEQYF.

The chain is built from TRBV15 and TRBJ2-3; no definite D call. The V end lost 1 base, the J end lost 4 bases, and 9 bases lay between the germline ends. This CDR3 comprises 14 residues. Germline-derived CDR1 and CDR2 are LNHNV and YYDKDF (reference sequence). The CDR3 region has the DNA TGTGCCACCAGCAGAGGGAGAGTCGCAGATACGCAGTATTTT. This translates into CATSRGRVADTQYF.

This chain connects TRBV11-2 to TRBJ2-1, with 9 bases fitting TRBD1. This CDR3 contains 16 residues. CDR1 is SGHAT, CDR2 FQNNGV, per germline. V shed 6 bases and J 6 bases; nucleotides not matched to a gene: 12. CDR3 nucleotide sequence: TGTGCCAGCAGAGTTGCCTTCCGGACAGGGGCCAATGAGCAGTTCTTC. Its protein product is CASRVAFRTGANEQFF.

A few counts support this clonotype. The chain links TRBV5-1 to TRBJ1-2; no reliable D call. The CDR3 sequence is 13 residues long. The germline V gene encodes CDR1 SGHRS and CDR2 YFSETQ. The ends were cut back, 4 bases at V and 4 bases at J, with 11 bases in the middle. The CDR3 region has the DNA TGCGCCAGCAGCGAACCGGGATTCTATGGCTACACCTTC. Its protein is CASSEPGFYGYTF.

This clonotype was detected a few times. The rearrangement links TRBV5-1 to TRBJ2-3; D tentatively reads TRBD1 or TRBD2 (5 bases each). The germline gives CDR1 SGHRS, CDR2 YFSETQ. V was pared by 5 bases and J by 0 bases, with 10 bases between. This CDR3 has 14 amino acids. CDR3 residues: CASRRDPSTDTQYF. In DNA, the CDR3 is TGCGCCAGCAGAAGGGACCCAAGCACAGATACGCAGTATTTT.

This clonotype was counted a few times. The genes are TRBV5-6 and TRBJ2-3, with D unclear. The CDR3 is 12 residues long. The germline CDR1 and CDR2 sequences are SGHDT and YYEEEE. V was trimmed by 4 bases and J by 6 bases, leaving 9 bases between them. As DNA, the CDR3 is TGTGCCAGCAGCCGCCCCGTGGATACGCAGTATTTT. It is translated as CASSRPVDTQYF.

The table lists this clonotype with a few counts. The chain couples TRBV11-2 to TRBJ1-1; D perhaps matches TRBD1 (5 bases). The germline V gene has CDR1 SGHAT and CDR2 FQNNGV. The length of the CDR3 is 14 residues. V lost 8 bases, J lost 1 base, and 14 bases lay in between. CDR3 protein: CASVLRAENTEAFF. Written as DNA, the CDR3 is TGTGCCAGCGTACTCAGGGCGGAGAACACTGAAGCTTTCTTT. The entire variable domain, with the rest obtained from reference TRBV11-2 and TRBJ1-1, is as follows: EAGVAQSPRYKIIEKRQSVAFWCNPISGHATLYWYQQILGQGPKLLIQFQNNGVVDDSQLPKDRFSAERLKGVDSTLKIQPAKLEDSAVYLCASVLRAENTEAFFGQGTRLTVV.

This sequence joins TRBV20-1 and TRBJ1-1, with no clear D. Germline lookup yields CDR1 DFQATT and CDR2 SNEGSKA (reference sequence). This CDR3 is 14 amino acids long. Trimming cost V 0 bases and J 1 base, with 9 bases left between them. In DNA form, the CDR3 reads TGCAGTGCTAGAGAGGGCAGCCGGAACACTGAAGCTTTCTTT. Translation: CSAREGSRNTEAFF.

There are a few counts of this clonotype. V and J are TRBV27 and TRBJ1-2; D uncertain. From germline, CDR1 is MNHEY and CDR2 SMNVEV (reference sequence). This CDR3 region has 13 residues. Trimming took 6 bases from V and 8 from J, leaving 16 bases between them. CDR3 bases: TGTGCCAGCAGCCCCACATTCCAGAAGGGCTACACCTTC. Protein: CASSPTFQKGYTF.

There are many counts of this clonotype. The chain uses TRBV20-1 and TRBJ1-5; 12 nucleotides line up with TRBD1. The V gene's germline CDR1 is DFQATT and CDR2 SNEGSKA (reference sequence). The CDR3 length is 19 residues. V lost 1 base to trimming and J lost 2 bases; unmatched junction nucleotides: 12. CDR3 sequence: CSARGPGTGGPTRNQPQHF. The CDR3 DNA reads as TGCAGTGCTAGAGGACCCGGGACAGGGGGCCCTACTCGCAATCAGCCCCAGCATTTT.

This sequence joins TRBV20-1 and TRBJ1-1; 7 nucleotides match TRBD1. Per the germline V gene, CDR1 is DFQATT and CDR2 is SNEGSKA (reference sequence). The CDR3 runs to 15 residues. Trimming removed 3 bases from V and 1 base from J; junction bases left unmatched: 8. CDR3: CSARRNRGRNTEAFF. CDR3 nucleotides: TGCAGTGCTAGGCGGAACAGGGGCAGGAACACTGAAGCTTTCTTT.

The V call is TRBV5-1, the J call TRBJ2-7, with TRBD2 identical over 7 bases. Germline trimming cut 4 bases from V and 6 bases from J; bases unmatched to any gene: 1. This CDR3 comprises 11 residues. CDR1 SGHRS and CDR2 YFSETQ come from the germline V gene. The CDR3 sequence is CASSGGVEQYF. CDR3 coding DNA: TGCGCCAGCAGCGGGGGGGTCGAGCAGTACTTC.

There are a few counts of this clonotype. The V call is TRBV4-3, the J call TRBJ2-7; D gene unclear. V was shortened by 1 base and J by 2 bases, with 9 bases between the two germline ends. CDR1 LGHNA and CDR2 YSLEER come from the germline V gene. The CDR3 loop spans 14 amino acids. For the CDR3, the DNA is TGCGCCAGCAGCCAAGGGGTCGGAACCTACGAGCAGTACTTC. This encodes CASSQGVGTYEQYF.

This clonotype turned up a few times. The chain uses TRBV7-2 and TRBJ2-3; 9 nucleotides line up with TRBD2. Germline CDR1 reads SGHTA; CDR2 reads FQGNSA. CDR3 size: 15 residues. The ends lost 2 bases at V and 2 bases at J; junction bases unmatched: 2. For the CDR3, the DNA is TGTGCCAGCAGCTTAAGACTAGCGGTCACAGATACGCAGTATTTT. Residues: CASSLRLAVTDTQYF.

This clonotype was seen more than once but under ten times. The chain links TRBV7-8 to TRBJ2-7, with D possibly matching TRBD2 (5 bases). The CDR3 contains 15 residues. Between the trimmed V and J ends, which lost 4 bases and 3 bases, there was a span of 16 bases. The germline gives CDR1 SGHVS, CDR2 FQNEAQ. CDR3 nucleotide sequence: TGTGCCAGCAGCTCTCGGAGACTATCCAGCTACGAGCAGTACTTC. Residues: CASSSRRLSSYEQYF.

This clonotype has a handful of counts. The genes are TRBV15 and TRBJ2-7; D possibly corresponds to TRBD2 (6 bases). Germline CDR1 is LNHNV and CDR2 is YYDKDF (reference sequence). There are 16 residues in the CDR3. The germline V and J ends were trimmed by 1 base and 6 bases, with 19 bases remaining between them. In nucleotides, the CDR3 is TGTGCCACCAGCAGAGTTGAGTCCGGGACTGGGCTCGAGCAGTACTTC. Its translation is CATSRVESGTGLEQYF.

This sequence joins TRBV9 and TRBJ2-5; weak D call: TRBD1 (6 bases). Germline-derived CDR1 and CDR2 are SGDLS and YYNGEE. Deletions cut 3 bases from V and 4 bases from J, with 16 bases between. CDR3 length: 15 residues. CDR3 residues: CASSAMGAVLETQYF. The CDR3 DNA reads as TGTGCCAGCAGCGCTATGGGGGCAGTGCTAGAGACCCAGTACTTC.

This clonotype has just a few counts. The rearrangement links TRBV25-1 to TRBJ2-7; 7 positions agree with TRBD1. Germline CDR1 is MGHDK and CDR2 is SYGVNS. The CDR3 has 12 residues. V dropped 4 bases and J dropped 7; count of bases not matched to a gene: 4. The CDR3 spells CASSGTGVEQYF. In DNA form, the CDR3 reads TGTGCCAGCAGTGGAACAGGGGTGGAGCAGTACTTC.

This clonotype was seen repeatedly, ten times or more. The V and J genes are TRBV5-5 and TRBJ2-6; possible D gene TRBD2, 5 bases. This CDR3 is 16 amino acids long. Trimming cost V 0 bases and J 2 bases, with 9 bases left between them. CDR1 SGHKS and CDR2 YYEKEE come from the germline V gene (reference sequence). For the CDR3, the DNA is TGTGCCAGCAGCTTGGATGGAGGCGCTGGGGCCAACGTCCTGACTTTC. Protein sequence: CASSLDGGAGANVLTF. The entire variable domain, with the rest obtained from reference TRBV5-5 and TRBJ2-6, is as follows: DAGVTQSPTHLIKTRGQQVTLRCSPISGHKSVSWYQQVLGQGPQFIFQYYEKEERGRGNFPDRFSARQFPNYSSELNVNALLLGDSALYLCASSLDGGAGANVLTFGAGSRLTVL.